The 15 T cell receptor beta chains listed next were all sequenced from one sample in a study of blood T cells in healthy people across ages. The second PCR ran roughly 7 to 12 cycles with a sample-barcoded 5' primer and J-beta primers. Each CDR3 protein gets one entry after TCRdb re-called the 5' RACE reads with MiXCR. Of roughly 1.7 million distinct CDR3 sequences listed, 30% to 40% are singletons. Specimen: blood. These receptor sequences come from a woman in her thirties in good health.

The V and J genes are TRBV4-1 and TRBJ2-5, with 7 bases identical to TRBD1. The CDR3 has 16 amino acids. V gave up 4 bases and J gave up 1 base; unmatched junction bases: 9. Per the germline V gene, CDR1 is MGHRA and CDR2 is YSYEKL. The DNA for the CDR3 is TGCGCCAGCAGCCCCCAGGGCAGGGGGTCCCAAGAGACCCAGTACTTC. It encodes CASSPQGRGSQETQYF.

This clonotype was counted at least ten times. The V call is TRBV20-1, the J call TRBJ1-2; D ambiguous. CDR3 size: 12 residues. Germline V gene sequence: CDR1 DFQATT, CDR2 SNEGSKA (reference sequence). In DNA, the CDR3 is TGCAGCCCTACTCCGGCTAACTATGGCTACACCTTC. Translating gives CSPTPANYGYTF.

V and J are TRBV6-6 and TRBJ2-1; possible D gene TRBD1, 5 bases. Trimming took off 5 bases at V and 9 bases at J, with 14 bases between the two ends. Per germline, CDR1 MNHNY and CDR2 SVGAGI (reference sequence). The CDR3 loop spans 13 amino acids. Here the CDR3 reads CASSPLQVGEQFF. In nucleotides, the CDR3 is TGTGCCAGCAGTCCACTACAGGTGGGTGAGCAGTTCTTC.

For this clonotype: A much more abundant neighbour one base away suggests this may be a read error. The J gene is TRBJ2-1, the V gene TRBV4-1, with D perhaps being TRBD1 or TRBD2 (5 bases each). There are 14 residues in the CDR3. Trimming stripped 0 bases from V and 13 bases from J, with 16 bases between. Germline V gene data show CDR1 as MGHRA and CDR2 as YSYEKL. CDR3 loop: CASSQDGTVETQFF. CDR3 bases: TGCGCCAGCAGCCAAGATGGGACGGTCGAGACCCAGTTCTTC.

This chain uses TRBV7-3 with TRBJ2-2, with 9 bases lining up with TRBD2. Per the germline V gene, CDR1 is SGHTA and CDR2 is FQGTGA. The J segment lost 4 bases and the V segment lost 2 bases, leaving 11 bases of the junction unmatched. The CDR3 is 18 residues long. The CDR3 protein is CASSLGSRGGFGTGELFF. The CDR3 nucleotides read TGTGCCAGCAGCTTAGGCTCGCGGGGGGGCTTCGGCACCGGGGAGCTGTTTTTT.

This sequence joins TRBV10-3 and TRBJ2-5; D remains ambiguous. Germline loops: CDR1 ENHRY, CDR2 SYGVKD. V lost 4 bases and J lost 11, with 23 bases in between. This CDR3 has 15 amino acids. The CDR3 loop is CAISARPISPYGQYF. The DNA of the CDR3 is TGTGCCATCAGTGCTAGACCGATTTCGCCCTACGGGCAGTACTTC.

To note about this clonotype: A read error may produce the germline difference seen at one junction end. V and J are TRBV5-1 and TRBJ2-7; D possibly corresponds to TRBD1 (6 bases). The CDR3 is made up of 15 amino acids. Germline CDR1 SGHRS, CDR2 YFSETQ. The CDR3 bases are TGCGCCGGCAGCTTAGCAGGACAGCAAGCCTACGAGCAGTACTTC. This encodes CAGSLAGQQAYEQYF.

The genes are TRBV12-3 or TRBV12-4 and TRBJ2-5; 11 nucleotides align to TRBD1. The CDR3 is made up of 14 amino acids. With V trimmed by 7 bases and J by 5 bases, 6 bases remained unmatched. The chain's CDR3 is CASTDGDRGETQYF. CDR3 coding DNA: TGTGCCAGCACCGATGGGGACAGGGGGGAGACCCAGTACTTC.

The CDR3: CASSAAKATDTQYF. DNA for the CDR3: TGCGCCAGCAGCGCCGCTAAAGCCACAGATACGCAGTATTTT. This chain joins TRBV5-1 and TRBJ2-3; D uncertain. The length of the CDR3 is 14 residues. V lost 4 bases, J lost 2 bases, and 11 bases lay in between. In germline, CDR1 is SGHRS, CDR2 YFSETQ.

The chain uses TRBV27 and TRBJ2-2; TRBD1 agrees at 9 bases. The CDR3 spans 16 residues. The V gene end was trimmed by 6 bases and the J gene end by 5 bases; junction bases not matched to a gene: 10. The germline V gene has CDR1 MNHEY and CDR2 SMNVEV (reference sequence). The CDR3 here is CASRQGANPQTGELFF. The CDR3 DNA reads as TGTGCCAGCAGACAGGGGGCTAACCCTCAAACCGGGGAGCTGTTTTTT.

This clonotype appeared a few times. The chain is built from TRBV7-2 and TRBJ1-2; TRBD1 aligns across 9 bases. The V gene end was trimmed by 5 bases and the J gene end by 6 bases; junction bases not matched to a gene: 10. Germline CDR1 SGHTA, CDR2 FQGNSA. This CDR3 is 15 amino acids long. CDR3 sequence (DNA): TGTGCCAGCAGCCTAACCGGGACAGGGACCCATGGCTACACCTTC. This sequence encodes CASSLTGTGTHGYTF.

This clonotype occurred a few times. This chain connects TRBV29-1 to TRBJ1-2; 8 bases are a match to TRBD1. The CDR3 has 14 amino acids. Germline lookup yields CDR1 SQVTM and CDR2 ANQGSEA. V was pared by 1 base and J by 5 bases, with 6 bases of the junction left unmatched. CDR3 loop: CSVEVGQGQYGYTF. The CDR3 DNA reads TGCAGCGTTGAAGTAGGACAGGGACAATATGGCTACACCTTC.

Comment on this clonotype: An end of the junction differs from the germline gene, which may be a read error. The chain carries TRBV29-1 and TRBJ2-1; 7 bases fit TRBD2. Germline CDR1 and CDR2: SQVTM and ANQGSEA. CDR3 size: 14 residues. The CDR3 reads CSVELAAQYSEQFF. CDR3 bases: TGCAGCGTTGAACTAGCGGCCCAATACAGTGAGCAGTTCTTC.

This clonotype was seen only a few times. The CDR3 DNA is TGTGCCAGCAGTTTGGGTGGGCTAGCGCAAGAGACCCAGTACTTC. It translates to CASSLGGLAQETQYF. This chain connects TRBV27 to TRBJ2-5; D is perhaps TRBD2 (6 bases). This CDR3 has 15 residues. The V gene's germline CDR1 is MNHEY and CDR2 SMNVEV (reference sequence). Trimming cost V 3 bases and J 2 bases, with 13 bases left between them.

The chain carries TRBV27 and TRBJ2-7, with 8 bases that match TRBD1. The trim removed 4 bases at V and 5 bases at J, leaving 7 bases unmatched. The CDR3 consists of 14 residues. Germline V lookup: CDR1 MNHEY, CDR2 SMNVEV (reference sequence). The CDR3 region has the DNA TGTGCCAGCAGTTCTCCCAGGGGGCTCGACGAGCAGTACTTC. Its translation: CASSSPRGLDEQYF.